The clone carrying this T cell receptor (beta chain) occurred once. The antigen is not known. TCRdb's table, derived via immunoSEQ multiplex PCR, lists solely in-frame clones and lacks some. The sample holds 250,000 to 350,000 clones, about 90% seen once. This sample is drawn from a study of cytomegalovirus exposure and HLA in healthy donors. Study-level findings and limits: The classifier was said to identify cytomegalovirus status with high specificity and sensitivity. 150 to 200 TCR beta chains were listed as cytomegalovirus-associated. Rare TCR sequences predominated, though certain public TCRs were found in many donors. There were three CMV-associated chains whose specificity for CMV antigens was confirmed in vitro.

V was clipped by 2 bases and J by 4 bases, with 9 bases between them. The CDR3 contains 14 residues. Germline V gene data show CDR1 as SGHVS and CDR2 as FNYEAQ. The chain uses TRBV7-6 and TRBJ1-3; D ambiguous. The sample was PBMCs. This TCR was sampled from a woman aged 25 to 45 in good health and CMV-seropositive. In DNA form, the CDR3 reads TGTGCCAGCAGCTTAATGGGGATAGGAAACACCATATATTTT. Residues: CASSLMGIGNTIYF.